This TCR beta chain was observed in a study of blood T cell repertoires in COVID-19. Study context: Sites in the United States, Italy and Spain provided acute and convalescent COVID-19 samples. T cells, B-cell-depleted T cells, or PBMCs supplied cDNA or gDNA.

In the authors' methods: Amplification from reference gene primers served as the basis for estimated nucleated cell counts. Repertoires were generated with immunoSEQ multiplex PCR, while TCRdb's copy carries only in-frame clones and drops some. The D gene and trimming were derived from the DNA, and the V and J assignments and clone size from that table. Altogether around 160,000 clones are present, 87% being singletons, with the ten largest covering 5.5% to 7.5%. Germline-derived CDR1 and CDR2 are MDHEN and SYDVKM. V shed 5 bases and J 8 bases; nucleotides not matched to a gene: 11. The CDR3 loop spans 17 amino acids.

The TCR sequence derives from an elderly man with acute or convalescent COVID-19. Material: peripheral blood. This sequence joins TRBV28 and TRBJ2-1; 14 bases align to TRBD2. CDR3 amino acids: CASSTRTSGRFMDEQFF. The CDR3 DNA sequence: TGTGCCAGCAGTACCCGGACTAGCGGGAGGTTCATGGATGAGCAGTTCTTC. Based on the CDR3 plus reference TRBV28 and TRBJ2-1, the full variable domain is DVKVTQSSRYLVKRTGEKVFLECVQDMDHENMFWYRQDPGLGLRLIYFSYDVKMKEKGDIPEGYSVSREKKERFSLILESASTNQTSMYLCASSTRTSGRFMDEQFFGPGTRLTVL.